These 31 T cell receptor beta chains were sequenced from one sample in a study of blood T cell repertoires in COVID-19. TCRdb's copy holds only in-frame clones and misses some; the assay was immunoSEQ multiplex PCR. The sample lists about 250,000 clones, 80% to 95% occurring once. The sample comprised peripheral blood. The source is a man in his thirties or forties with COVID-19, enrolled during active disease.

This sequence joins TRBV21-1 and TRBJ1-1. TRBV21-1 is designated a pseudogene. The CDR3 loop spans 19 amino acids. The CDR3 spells CASSKGLTQRAGRDTEAFF. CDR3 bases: TGTGCCAGCAGCAAAGGACTTACCCAGAGGGCAGGGAGGGACACTGAAGCTTTCTTT.

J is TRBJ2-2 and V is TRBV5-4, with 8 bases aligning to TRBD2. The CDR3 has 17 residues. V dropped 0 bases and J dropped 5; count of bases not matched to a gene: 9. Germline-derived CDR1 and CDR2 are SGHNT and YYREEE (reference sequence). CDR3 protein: CASSLDFGGGGTGELFF. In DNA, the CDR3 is TGTGCCAGCAGCTTGGACTTTGGTGGCGGGGGGACCGGGGAGCTGTTTTTT.

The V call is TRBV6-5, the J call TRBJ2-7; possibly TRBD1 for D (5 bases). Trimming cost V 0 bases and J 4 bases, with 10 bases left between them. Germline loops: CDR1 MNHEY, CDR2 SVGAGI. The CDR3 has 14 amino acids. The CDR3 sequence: CASSYSAGLYEQYF. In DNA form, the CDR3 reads TGTGCCAGCAGTTACTCCGCAGGGTTGTACGAGCAGTACTTC.

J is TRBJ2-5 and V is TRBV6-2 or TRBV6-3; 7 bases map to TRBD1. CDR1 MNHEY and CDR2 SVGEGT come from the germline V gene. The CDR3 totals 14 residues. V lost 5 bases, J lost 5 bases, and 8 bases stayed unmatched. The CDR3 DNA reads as TGTGCCAGCAGTGGAGGCGACAGGGACGAGACCCAGTACTTC. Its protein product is CASSGGDRDETQYF.

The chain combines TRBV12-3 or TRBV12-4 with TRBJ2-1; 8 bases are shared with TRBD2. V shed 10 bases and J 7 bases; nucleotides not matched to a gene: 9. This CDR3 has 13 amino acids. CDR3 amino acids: CAIGGVTRNEQFF. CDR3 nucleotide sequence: TGTGCCATCGGGGGGGTAACTCGTAATGAGCAGTTCTTC.

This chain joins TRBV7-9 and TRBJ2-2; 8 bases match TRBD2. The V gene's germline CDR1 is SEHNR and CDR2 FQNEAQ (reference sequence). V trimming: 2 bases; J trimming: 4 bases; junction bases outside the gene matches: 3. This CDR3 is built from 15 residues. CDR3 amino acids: CASSLYRGGTGELFF. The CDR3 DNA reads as TGTGCCAGCAGCTTATACCGGGGGGGCACCGGGGAGCTGTTTTTT.

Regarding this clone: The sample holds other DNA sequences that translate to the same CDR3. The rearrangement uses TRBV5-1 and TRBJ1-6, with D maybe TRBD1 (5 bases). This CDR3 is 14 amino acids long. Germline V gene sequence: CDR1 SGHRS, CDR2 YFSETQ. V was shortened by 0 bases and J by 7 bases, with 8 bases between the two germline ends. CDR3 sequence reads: CASSLVGANSPLHF. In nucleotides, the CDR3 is TGCGCCAGCAGCTTGGTAGGGGCCAATTCACCCCTCCACTTT.

Written as DNA, the CDR3 is TGTGCCAGCAGTGAAGAGCTTATGGAGACCCAGTACTTC. Its translation is CASSEELMETQYF. This chain joins TRBV6-1 and TRBJ2-5; unclear D gene. With 1 base removed from V and 5 bases from J, the gap between germline ends came to 8 bases. The germline CDR1 and CDR2 sequences are MNHNS and SASEGT. The length of the CDR3 is 13 residues.

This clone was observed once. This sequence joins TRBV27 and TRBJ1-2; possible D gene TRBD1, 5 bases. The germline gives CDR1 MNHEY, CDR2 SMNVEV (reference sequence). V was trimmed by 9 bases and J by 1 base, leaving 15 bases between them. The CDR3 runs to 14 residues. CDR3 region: CARIPAGNNYGYTF. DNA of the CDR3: TGTGCCAGGATACCCGCAGGGAATAACTATGGCTACACCTTC.

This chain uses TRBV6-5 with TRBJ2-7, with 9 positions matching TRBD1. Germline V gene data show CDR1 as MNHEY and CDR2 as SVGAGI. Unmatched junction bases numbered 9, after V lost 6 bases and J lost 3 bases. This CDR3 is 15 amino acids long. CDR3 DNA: TGTGCCAGCAGACAACCGGGACAGGGAAACTACGAGCAGTACTTC. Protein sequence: CASRQPGQGNYEQYF.

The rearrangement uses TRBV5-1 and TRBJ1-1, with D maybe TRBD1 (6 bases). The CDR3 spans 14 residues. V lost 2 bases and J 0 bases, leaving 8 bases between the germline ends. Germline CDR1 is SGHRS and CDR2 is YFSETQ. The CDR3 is CASSFGQLNTEAFF. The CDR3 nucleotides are TGCGCCAGCAGCTTCGGACAGTTGAACACTGAAGCTTTCTTT.

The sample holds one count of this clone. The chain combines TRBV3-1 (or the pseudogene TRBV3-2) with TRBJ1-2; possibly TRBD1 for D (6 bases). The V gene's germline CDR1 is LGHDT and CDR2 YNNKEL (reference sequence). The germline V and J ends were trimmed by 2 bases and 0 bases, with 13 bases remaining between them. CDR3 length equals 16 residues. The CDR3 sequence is CASSQQTGISNYGYTF. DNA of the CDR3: TGTGCCAGCAGCCAACAAACAGGGATTTCTAACTATGGCTACACCTTC.

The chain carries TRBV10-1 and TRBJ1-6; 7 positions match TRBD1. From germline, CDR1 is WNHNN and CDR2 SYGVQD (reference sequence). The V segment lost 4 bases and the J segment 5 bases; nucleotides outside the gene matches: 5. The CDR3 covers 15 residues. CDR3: CASSGTGVNNSPLHF. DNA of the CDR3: TGCGCCAGCAGTGGGACAGGAGTAAATAATTCACCCCTCCACTTT.

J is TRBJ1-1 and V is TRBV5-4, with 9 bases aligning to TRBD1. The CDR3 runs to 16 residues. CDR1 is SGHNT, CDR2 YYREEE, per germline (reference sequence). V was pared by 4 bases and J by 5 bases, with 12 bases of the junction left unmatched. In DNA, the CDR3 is TGTGCCAGCAGCCGTCCCGGGACAGGGACGGCGACTGAAGCTTTCTTT. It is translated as CASSRPGTGTATEAFF.

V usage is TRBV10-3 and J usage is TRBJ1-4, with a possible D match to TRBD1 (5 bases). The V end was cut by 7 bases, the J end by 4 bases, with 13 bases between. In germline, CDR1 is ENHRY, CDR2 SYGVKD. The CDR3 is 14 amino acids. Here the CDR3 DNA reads TGTGCCATCACCGCGTCAAGGGGTAATGAAAAACTGTTTTTT. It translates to CAITASRGNEKLFF.

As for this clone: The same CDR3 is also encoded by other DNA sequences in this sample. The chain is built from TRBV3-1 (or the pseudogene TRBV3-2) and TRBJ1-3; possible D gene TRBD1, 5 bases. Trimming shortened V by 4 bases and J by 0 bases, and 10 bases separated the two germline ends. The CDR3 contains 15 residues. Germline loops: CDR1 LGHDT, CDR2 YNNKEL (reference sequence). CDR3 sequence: CASSPVGGSGNTIYF. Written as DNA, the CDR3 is TGTGCCAGCAGCCCTGTCGGGGGCTCTGGAAACACCATATATTTT.

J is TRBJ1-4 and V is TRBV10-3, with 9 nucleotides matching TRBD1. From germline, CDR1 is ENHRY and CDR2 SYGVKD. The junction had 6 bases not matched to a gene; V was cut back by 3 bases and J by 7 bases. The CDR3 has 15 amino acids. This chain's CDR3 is CAISDGTGITEKLFF. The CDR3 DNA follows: TGTGCCATCAGTGATGGGACAGGGATTACTGAAAAACTGTTTTTT.

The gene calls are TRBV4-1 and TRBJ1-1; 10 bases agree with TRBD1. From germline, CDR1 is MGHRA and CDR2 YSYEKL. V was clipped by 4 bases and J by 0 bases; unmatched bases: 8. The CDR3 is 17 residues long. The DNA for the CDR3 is TGCGCCAGCAGCCTCGGGACAGGGGCATCGGTGAACACTGAAGCTTTCTTT. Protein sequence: CASSLGTGASVNTEAFF.

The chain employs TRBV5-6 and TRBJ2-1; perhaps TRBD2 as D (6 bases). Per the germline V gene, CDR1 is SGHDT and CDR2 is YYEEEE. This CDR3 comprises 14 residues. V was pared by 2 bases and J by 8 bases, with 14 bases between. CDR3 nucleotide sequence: TGTGCCAGCAGCTTAAAACCGTCTAGCGATGAGCAGTTCTTC. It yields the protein CASSLKPSSDEQFF.

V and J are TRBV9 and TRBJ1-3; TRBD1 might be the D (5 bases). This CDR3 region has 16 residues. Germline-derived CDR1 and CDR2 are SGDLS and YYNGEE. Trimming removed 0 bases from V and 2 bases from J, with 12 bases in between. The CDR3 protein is CASSVAAGDPGNTIYF. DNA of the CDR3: TGTGCCAGCAGCGTAGCAGCGGGGGATCCTGGAAACACCATATATTTT.

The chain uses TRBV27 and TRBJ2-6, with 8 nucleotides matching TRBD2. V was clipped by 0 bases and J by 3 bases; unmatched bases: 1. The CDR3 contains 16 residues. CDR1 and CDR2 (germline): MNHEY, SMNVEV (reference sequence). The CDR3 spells CASSLSAGGGANVLTF. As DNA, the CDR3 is TGTGCCAGCAGTTTATCGGCGGGAGGTGGGGCCAACGTCCTGACTTTC.

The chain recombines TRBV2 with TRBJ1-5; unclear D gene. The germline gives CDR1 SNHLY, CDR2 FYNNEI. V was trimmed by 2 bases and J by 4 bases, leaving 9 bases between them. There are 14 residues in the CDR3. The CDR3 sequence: CASSELSFNQPQHF. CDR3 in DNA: TGTGCCAGCAGTGAACTCAGTTTTAATCAGCCCCAGCATTTT. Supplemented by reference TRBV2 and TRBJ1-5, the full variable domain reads EPEVTQTPSHQVTQMGQEVILRCVPISNHLYFYWYRQILGQKVEFLVSFYNNEISEKSEIFDDQFSVERPDGSNFTLKIRSTKLEDSAMYFCASSELSFNQPQHFGDGTRLSIL.

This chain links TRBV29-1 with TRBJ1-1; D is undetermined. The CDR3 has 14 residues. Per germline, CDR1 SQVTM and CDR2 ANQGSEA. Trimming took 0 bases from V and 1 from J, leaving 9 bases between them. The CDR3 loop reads CSVEDPSKNTEAFF. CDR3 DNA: TGCAGCGTTGAAGACCCATCTAAGAACACTGAAGCTTTCTTT.

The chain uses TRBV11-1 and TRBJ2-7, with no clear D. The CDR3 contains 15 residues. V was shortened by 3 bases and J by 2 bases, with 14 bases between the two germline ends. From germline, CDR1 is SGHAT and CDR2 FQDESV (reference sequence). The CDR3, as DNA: TGTGCCAGCAGCTTGCAGGAAGGCAGTCCCTACGAGCAGTACTTC. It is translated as CASSLQEGSPYEQYF.

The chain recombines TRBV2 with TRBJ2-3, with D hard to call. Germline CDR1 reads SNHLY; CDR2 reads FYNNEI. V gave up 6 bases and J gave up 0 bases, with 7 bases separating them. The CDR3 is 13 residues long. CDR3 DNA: TGTGCCAGCAGGGTTGGCAGCACAGATACGCAGTATTTT. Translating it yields CASRVGSTDTQYF.

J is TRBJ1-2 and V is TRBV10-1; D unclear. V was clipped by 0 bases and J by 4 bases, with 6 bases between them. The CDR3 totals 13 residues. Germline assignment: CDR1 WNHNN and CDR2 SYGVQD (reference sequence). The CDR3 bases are TGCGCCAGCAGTGAGTCGCGGGGCTATGGCTACACCTTC. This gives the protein CASSESRGYGYTF.

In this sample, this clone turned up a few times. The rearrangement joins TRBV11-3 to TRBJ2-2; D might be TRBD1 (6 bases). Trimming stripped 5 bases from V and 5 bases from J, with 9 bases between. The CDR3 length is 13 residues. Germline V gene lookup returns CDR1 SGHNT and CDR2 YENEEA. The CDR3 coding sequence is TGTGCCAGCAGCAACAGGGTAACCGGGGAGCTGTTTTTT. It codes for CASSNRVTGELFF.

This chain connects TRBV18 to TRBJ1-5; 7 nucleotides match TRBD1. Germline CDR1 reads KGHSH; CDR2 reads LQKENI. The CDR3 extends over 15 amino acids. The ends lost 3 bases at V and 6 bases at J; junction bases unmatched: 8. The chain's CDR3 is CASSPFDRDGQPQHF. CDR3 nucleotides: TGTGCCAGCTCACCGTTTGACAGGGATGGTCAGCCCCAGCATTTT.

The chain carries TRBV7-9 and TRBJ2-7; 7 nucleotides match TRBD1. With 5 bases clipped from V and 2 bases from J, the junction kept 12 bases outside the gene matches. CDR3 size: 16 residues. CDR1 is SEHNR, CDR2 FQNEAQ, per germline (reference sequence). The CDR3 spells CASSVDPWTGTYEQYF. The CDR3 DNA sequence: TGTGCCAGCAGCGTAGATCCATGGACAGGCACCTACGAGCAGTACTTC.

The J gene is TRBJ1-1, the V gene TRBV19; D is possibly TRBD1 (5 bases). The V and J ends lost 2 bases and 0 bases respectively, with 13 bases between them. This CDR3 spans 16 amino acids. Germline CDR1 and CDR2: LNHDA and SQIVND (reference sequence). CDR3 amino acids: CASSISGRGLNTEAFF. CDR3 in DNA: TGTGCCAGTAGTATATCGGGGCGGGGGTTGAACACTGAAGCTTTCTTT. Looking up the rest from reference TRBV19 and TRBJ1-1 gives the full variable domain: DGGITQSPKYLFRKEGQNVTLSCEQNLNHDAMYWYRQDPGQGLRLIYYSQIVNDFQKGDIAEGYSVSREKKESFPLTVTSAQKNPTAFYLCASSISGRGLNTEAFFGQGTRLTVV.

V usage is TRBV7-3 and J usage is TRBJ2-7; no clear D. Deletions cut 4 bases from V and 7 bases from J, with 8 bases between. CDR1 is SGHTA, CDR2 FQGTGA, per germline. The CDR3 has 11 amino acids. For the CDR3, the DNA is TGTGCCAGCAGCTCCTTGGAGGAGCAGTACTTC. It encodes CASSSLEEQYF.